This TCR beta chain was observed in a study of blood T cell repertoires in COVID-19. Study-level information: Researchers got acute and convalescent COVID-19 samples from the United States, Italy and Spain. The analysed material was cDNA or gDNA that came from T cells, B-cell-depleted T cells, or PBMCs.

Enrollment of patients from Seattle took place during active infection, with longitudinal follow-up. Sequencing was performed with immunoSEQ multiplex PCR; in TCRdb, only in-frame clones are kept and a portion is missing. The sample contains 250,000 to 350,000 clones, more than 85% of which appear only once. J gave up 3 bases and V 4 bases, and 3 bases lay outside the gene matches. The germline V gene has CDR1 SGHNT and CDR2 YYREEE (reference sequence). This CDR3 spans 13 amino acids. This clone occurred once. Sequenced: peripheral blood. The receptor was isolated from a woman in her 30s with COVID-19, enrolled during active disease. The chain carries TRBV5-4 and TRBJ2-5; 7 positions agree with TRBD1. The chain's CDR3 is CASSLTGKETQYF. In DNA form, the CDR3 reads TGTGCCAGCAGCCTGACAGGGAAAGAGACCCAGTACTTC. Full variable domain (rest looked up from reference TRBV5-4 and TRBJ2-5): ETGVTQSPTHLIKTRGQQVTLRCSSQSGHNTVSWYQQALGQGPQFIFQYYREEENGRGNFPPRFSGLQFPNYSSELNVNALELDDSALYLCASSLTGKETQYFGPGTRLLVL.